These 11 T cell receptor beta chains originate from one sample sequenced in a study of beta chain features in type 1 diabetes. Of the isolated RNA, all was reverse transcribed, and so the sequenced material was expressed TCRB transcripts. Sequencing used immunoSEQ multiplex PCR; TCRdb keeps in-frame clones, though not all of them. The data contain 860,000 or so clones, roughly 15% of them singletons. Specimen: naive CD4+ T cells from blood. These receptors came from a woman aged 18-35 years in good health.

In its sample, this clone was seen a few times. The J gene is TRBJ1-1, the V gene TRBV6-6; D call uncertain. The CDR3 is 11 residues long. Germline V gene data show CDR1 as MNHNY and CDR2 as SVGAGI (reference sequence). V lost 4 bases and J lost 3, with 3 bases in between. The chain's CDR3 is CASSSHTEAFF. Here the CDR3 DNA reads TGTGCCAGCAGTTCACACACTGAAGCTTTCTTT.

The sample holds a few counts of this clone. This rearrangement joins TRBV5-1 to TRBJ2-7; 13 nucleotides agree with TRBD2. Germline CDR1 SGHRS, CDR2 YFSETQ. The CDR3 loop spans 17 amino acids. V lost 0 bases to trimming and J lost 1 base; unmatched junction nucleotides: 4. CDR3 sequence: CASSLGGLAGASYEQYF. DNA of the CDR3: TGCGCCAGCAGCTTGGGCGGACTAGCGGGAGCGTCCTACGAGCAGTACTTC.

V and J are TRBV18 and TRBJ2-1; 8 bases line up with TRBD2. CDR3 length: 15 amino acids. Germline lookup yields CDR1 KGHSH and CDR2 LQKENI. V dropped 0 bases and J dropped 4; count of bases not matched to a gene: 2. CDR3 amino acids: CASSPPGTRYNEQFF. The CDR3 coding sequence is TGTGCCAGCTCACCACCTGGGACTAGATACAATGAGCAGTTCTTC.

In its sample, this clone was seen a few times. The chain combines TRBV7-9 with TRBJ1-6, with 9 bases that match TRBD1. V shed 3 bases, J shed 7 bases, and the junction held 1 base outside the gene matches. There are 14 residues in the CDR3. Looked up from germline, CDR1 is SEHNR and CDR2 is FQNEAQ (reference sequence). This chain's CDR3 is CASSFDRGNSPLHF. For the CDR3, the DNA is TGTGCCAGCAGCTTCGACAGGGGGAATTCACCCCTCCACTTT.

This chain uses TRBV9 with TRBJ2-5; 9 bases agree with TRBD1. V lost 4 bases and J lost 1; bases outside the gene matches: 14. CDR1 SGDLS and CDR2 YYNGEE come from the germline V gene. This CDR3 has 18 amino acids. The CDR3 DNA is TGTGCCAGCAGCCGGACAGGGGCGTCGGTGAGGGGCCAAGAGACCCAGTACTTC. It translates to CASSRTGASVRGQETQYF. The whole variable domain, filled in from reference TRBV9 and TRBJ2-5, reads DSGVTQTPKHLITATGQRVTLRCSPRSGDLSVYWYQQSLDQGLQFLIQYYNGEERAKGNILERFSAQQFPDLHSELNLSSLELGDSALYFCASSRTGASVRGQETQYFGPGTRLLVL.

This clone occurred a few times. The chain uses TRBV19 and TRBJ2-5; 7 nucleotides agree with TRBD2. V gave up 0 bases and J gave up 2 bases; unmatched junction bases: 3. This CDR3 is 15 amino acids long. The germline V gene encodes CDR1 LNHDA and CDR2 SQIVND (reference sequence). The CDR3 DNA follows: TGTGCCAGTAGTATAGAGCGAGCGGGGCAAGAGACCCAGTACTTC. Translating gives CASSIERAGQETQYF.

This clone has only a few counts. This rearrangement joins TRBV18 to TRBJ2-5; TRBD2 aligns across 7 bases. The V gene end was trimmed by 2 bases and the J gene end by 1 base; junction bases not matched to a gene: 7. CDR1 is KGHSH, CDR2 LQKENI, per germline. The CDR3 length is 16 residues. CDR3 DNA: TGTGCCAGCTCACCAGTTTGGCTAGCGGCCCAAGAGACCCAGTACTTC. Encoded protein: CASSPVWLAAQETQYF.

This chain links TRBV29-1 with TRBJ2-5; D unresolved. CDR1 is SQVTM, CDR2 ANQGSEA, per germline. This CDR3 is 13 amino acids long. Trimming took 3 bases from V and 4 from J, leaving 12 bases between them. The CDR3 sequence: CSVDVVFGETQYF. CDR3 nucleotides: TGCAGCGTTGATGTGGTATTCGGAGAGACCCAGTACTTC.

The chain couples TRBV6-5 to TRBJ2-2; D is uncertain. CDR1 is MNHEY and CDR2 is SVGAGI in the germline V gene. This CDR3 is 14 amino acids long. V was shortened by 4 bases and J by 2 bases, with 8 bases between the two germline ends. The DNA of the CDR3 is TGTGCCAGCAGTTTATGGGGAAACACCGGGGAGCTGTTTTTT. This codes for CASSLWGNTGELFF.

The chain recombines TRBV7-8 with TRBJ2-3; 10 nucleotides line up with TRBD2. The CDR3 sequence is 18 residues long. The ends lost 4 bases at V and 2 bases at J; junction bases unmatched: 12. Germline V gene sequence: CDR1 SGHVS, CDR2 FQNEAQ. The CDR3 here is CASSSRRGLARNTDTQYF. The CDR3 DNA reads as TGTGCCAGCAGCTCTAGAAGGGGACTAGCGCGAAACACAGATACGCAGTATTTT.

This chain joins TRBV7-2 and TRBJ2-1, with TRBD2 matching over 8 bases. Trimming took 3 bases from V and 9 from J; bases not matched to a gene: 7. This CDR3 is 14 amino acids long. Germline V gene data show CDR1 as SGHTA and CDR2 as FQGNSA. This CDR3 is CASSFSGAKGEQFF. The CDR3 coding sequence is TGTGCCAGCAGCTTTAGCGGGGCTAAGGGTGAGCAGTTCTTC.